The rows below give T cell receptor beta chains drawn from one sample of a study of blood T cell repertoires in COVID-19. Assay used: immunoSEQ multiplex PCR; TCRdb lists only in-frame clones, some missing. This sample has under 130,000 clones, with approximately 62% found just once. The sequencing input was peripheral blood. These receptors came from an elderly man with acute or convalescent COVID-19. Each CDR3 is given with its conserved first and last residue.

CDR3aa,v_gene,j_gene
CASNLGLAGGGGTDTQYF,TRBV5-4,TRBJ2-3
CATQEGQGYEQYF,TRBV28,TRBJ2-7
CASDPGYGANVLTF,TRBV10-3,TRBJ2-6
CSVRTSGRVNEQFF,TRBV29-1,TRBJ2-1
CASSQLVGTQYF,TRBV28,TRBJ2-3
CASSSPGQGIYEQYF,TRBV5-1,TRBJ2-7
CASSSEGLGGVQETQYF,TRBV5-6,TRBJ2-5
CASSVSGLAGGANTGELFF,TRBV9,TRBJ2-2
CASSPRLANDYNEQFF,TRBV28,TRBJ2-1
CASRGTGVYEQYF,TRBV2,TRBJ2-7
CASSLTPVMNTEAFF,TRBV7-3,TRBJ1-1
CASSLQGPTQHF,TRBV28,TRBJ1-5
CASSPGQGLGETQYF,TRBV7-2,TRBJ2-5
CASSQIPRTNYEQYF,TRBV4-1,TRBJ2-7
CASSYSPGQVGAPLHF,TRBV6-5,TRBJ1-6
CASSTWDRGLRELTQYF,TRBV28,TRBJ2-5
CASAAKDRITDTQYF,TRBV27,TRBJ2-3
CARIGREAVNEQFF,TRBV6-4,TRBJ2-1
CASSREGQGRGQETQYF,TRBV7-2,TRBJ2-5
CASSLDLRRELFF,TRBV11-2,TRBJ2-2
CASSDPIRNTIYF,TRBV9,TRBJ1-3
CASSQGPGSEQYF,TRBV3-1/TRBV3-2,TRBJ2-7
CASSEIKTPLGEAFF,TRBV2,TRBJ1-1
CASSLVRTGEDEQYF,TRBV5-1,TRBJ2-7
CASSSTTDTEAFF,TRBV7-2,TRBJ1-1
CATSEVGGTDRNGELFF,TRBV24-1,TRBJ2-2
CASSESRVAGVDEQYF,TRBV10-2,TRBJ2-7
CASSPRTSGRVSTDTQYF,TRBV7-3,TRBJ2-3
CAWKRQLRNTEAFF,TRBV30,TRBJ1-1
CASSVGGIGTDTQYF,TRBV9,TRBJ2-3
CASSQIRTSGPFTDTQYF,TRBV7-2,TRBJ2-3
CASSFAPGLADFIQYF,TRBV28,TRBJ2-7
CASSEGQGDQPQHF,TRBV6-1,TRBJ1-5
CATRSGSTDTQYF,TRBV24-1,TRBJ2-3
CASSTGWRSTDTQYF,TRBV7-2,TRBJ2-3
CATSREGGQGRQPQHF,TRBV15,TRBJ1-5
CASSQDRDTEAFF,TRBV4-3,TRBJ1-1
CASSPGGGQEAFF,TRBV5-6,TRBJ1-1
CASGTASYNSPLHF,TRBV13,TRBJ1-6
CASSPRPGENEQYF,TRBV6-4,TRBJ2-7
CASSQIPSEAFF,TRBV5-6,TRBJ1-1
CSVGDWVTELTPYEQYF,TRBV29-1,TRBJ2-7
CASSTSFNQPQHF,TRBV19,TRBJ1-5
CAITGVWGYTF,TRBV6-5,TRBJ1-2
CASSSGGYEQYF,TRBV5-6,TRBJ2-7
CASRPRGRTQETQYF,TRBV28,TRBJ2-5
CASSPNQGRGGTEAFF,TRBV18,TRBJ1-1
CASSSGTRGGETQYF,TRBV28,TRBJ2-5
CASSLWAVSFSGNTIYF,TRBV28,TRBJ1-3
CSVVSGSYEQYF,TRBV29-1,TRBJ2-7
CASNRAGTSGRGAYEQYF,TRBV27,TRBJ2-7
CASSQGGGSNQPQHF,TRBV4-1,TRBJ1-5
CASRGLNTGELFF,TRBV6-1,TRBJ2-2
CSVPPKQYF,TRBV29-1,TRBJ2-7